This T cell receptor (beta chain) originates from a study of blood T cell repertoires in COVID-19. Study at large: There were acute and convalescent COVID-19 samples, and they came from the United States, Italy and Spain. Sources were T cells, B-cell-depleted T cells, or PBMCs; the material itself was cDNA or gDNA.

As originally analysed: Using reference gene primer amplification, nucleated cell counts were estimated. Sequencing was performed with immunoSEQ multiplex PCR; in TCRdb, only in-frame clones are kept and a portion is missing. Clone size and the V and J calls come from that table; the DNA yielded D and trimming. Found here are 95,000 to 150,000 clones, 55% to 75% of them singletons; the top ten hold roughly 2%. The CDR3 contains 15 residues. V lost 9 bases and J lost 1; bases outside the gene matches: 10. The V gene's germline CDR1 is SGHVS and CDR2 FQNEAQ. The clonotype comes from a woman between 65 and 79 years old with acute or convalescent COVID-19. This chain joins TRBV7-8 and TRBJ2-3; 7 nucleotides agree with TRBD2. Material for sequencing was peripheral blood. CDR3 DNA: TGTGCCAGTGCTCTGGGTAGCGGGCGCACAGATACGCAGTATTTT. Translated, it gives CASALGSGRTDTQYF.